Included here is one T cell receptor (beta chain) sequence, with context. Its matching antigen is unknown. The sample belongs to a study of CD8 T cells in ankylosing spondylitis. General study findings and limits: Reports say disease-linked clones showed up significantly more in matched ankylosing spondylitis synovial fluid. Ankylosing spondylitis blood appeared to be characterized by a TCR beta motif of under 10 highly homologous variants.

In germline, CDR1 is SGHVS, CDR2 FNYEAQ. J lost 2 bases, V lost 5 bases, and 6 bases had no gene match. This CDR3 region has 15 residues. From the 5' RACE reads, TCRdb called clonotypes with MiXCR, one entry per CDR3 protein. The profile covers roughly 230,000 distinct CDR3 sequences, with 18% appearing a single time and around 30% taken by the ten largest. V is TRBV7-6 and J is TRBJ2-1; 7 bases agree with TRBD2. The source is a male donor with ankylosing spondylitis or in good health (not recorded which). The source material was blood, either unsorted or a sorted T cell fraction (not recorded which). The CDR3 DNA reads TGTGCCAGCAGCCCCCCTAGCGGTACCTACAATGAGCAGTTCTTC. Translation gives CASSPPSGTYNEQFF.